This entry lists 32 T cell receptor beta chains sequenced from one sample in a study of identical twins. Each CDR3 protein gets one entry after TCRdb re-called the 5' RACE reads with MiXCR. In the table there are about 260,000 distinct CDR3 sequences, around 6.6% of which are singletons. The same specimen was also included in a second study, on yellow fever vaccine responses in identical twins.

The sample comprised memory (CD45RO+) T cells sorted from blood. The receptors originated from a woman aged 18-35 years in good health.

This chain joins TRBV2 and TRBJ1-4; 9 nucleotides match TRBD1. Germline CDR1 reads SNHLY; CDR2 reads FYNNEI. Losses at the gene ends were 6 bases for V and 7 bases for J; bases not matched to a gene: 3. The CDR3 sequence is 13 residues long. The DNA of the CDR3 is TGTGCCAGCAGCTGGACAGGGGTTGAAAAACTGTTTTTT. Translating gives CASSWTGVEKLFF.

The chain is built from TRBV6-5 and TRBJ2-1; 13 bases match TRBD2. There are 15 residues in the CDR3. Germline-derived CDR1 and CDR2 are MNHEY and SVGAGI. V lost 5 bases and J lost 8; bases outside the gene matches: 6. The chain's CDR3 is CASSTGLAGKHEQFF. In DNA, the CDR3 is TGTGCCAGCAGTACGGGACTAGCGGGAAAACATGAGCAGTTCTTC.

This sequence joins TRBV11-3 and TRBJ2-1; 8 bases align to TRBD1. This CDR3 is 13 amino acids long. Germline V gene data show CDR1 as SGHNT and CDR2 as YENEEA. V was pared by 5 bases and J by 6 bases, with 3 bases of the junction left unmatched. This CDR3 reads CASSPDRGNEQFF. The CDR3 coding sequence is TGTGCCAGCAGCCCAGACAGGGGCAATGAGCAGTTCTTC. Full variable domain (missing parts from reference TRBV11-3 and TRBJ2-1): EAGVVQSPRYKIIEKKQPVAFWCNPISGHNTLYWYLQNLGQGPELLIRYENEEAVDDSQLPKDRFSAERLKGVDSTLKIQPAELGDSAVYLCASSPDRGNEQFFGPGTRLTVL.

Ten or more counts support this clonotype. The junction departs from the called germline gene at one end, perhaps through a read error. The rearrangement joins TRBV10-3 to TRBJ2-3; possibly TRBD1 or TRBD2 for D (5 bases each). The CDR3 runs to 11 residues. Germline CDR1 is ENHRY and CDR2 is SYGVKD. In DNA, the CDR3 is TGTGCCATCAGTGAGTCGGGGACCGCGCATTTT. Encoded protein: CAISESGTAHF.

About this clonotype itself: A much more abundant neighbour one base away suggests this may be a read error. The CDR3 does not close with the conserved phenylalanine or tryptophan, likely indicating a read error. The rearrangement links TRBV25-1 to TRBJ2-5; D not resolved. V was pared by 1 base and J by 6 bases, with 3 bases between. This CDR3 has 11 residues. Germline V gives CDR1 MGHDK, CDR2 SYGVNS. CDR3 coding DNA: TGTGCCAGCAGTGAATTTCAGACCCAGTACTCC. Translating it yields CASSEFQTQYS.

This clonotype was picked up many times. The CDR3 nucleotides read TGCGCCAGCAGTTCCGGGACAGGGGCAACTAATGAAAAACTGTTTTTT. Translating gives CASSSGTGATNEKLFF. The V call is TRBV5-1, the J call TRBJ1-4; 10 nucleotides align to TRBD1. V dropped 5 bases and J dropped 0; count of bases not matched to a gene: 4. The CDR3 extends over 16 amino acids. Germline CDR1 and CDR2: SGHRS and YFSETQ.

This clonotype was recorded a few times. This chain links TRBV6-1 with TRBJ2-7, with 8 bases that match TRBD2. Germline trimming cut 6 bases from V and 3 bases from J; bases unmatched to any gene: 16. This CDR3 has 17 amino acids. CDR1 MNHNS and CDR2 SASEGT come from the germline V gene. Here the CDR3 DNA reads TGTGCCAGCAGGGGACTAGTCGTAGGATGGGGTCTCTACGAGCAGTACTTC. It encodes CASRGLVVGWGLYEQYF.

This clonotype was observed a handful of times. The genes are TRBV19 and TRBJ2-7, with D tentatively TRBD2 (5 bases). CDR1 is LNHDA, CDR2 SQIVND, per germline (reference sequence). The germline V and J ends were trimmed by 2 bases and 3 bases, with 11 bases remaining between them. CDR3 length equals 14 residues. In nucleotides, the CDR3 is TGTGCCAGTAGTATACTACTAGGGAGCTACGAGCAGTACTTC. Its translation is CASSILLGSYEQYF.

This clonotype appeared a few times. The chain recombines TRBV7-6 with TRBJ2-1; 9 nucleotides line up with TRBD2. The CDR3 contains 13 residues. V dropped 10 bases and J dropped 3; count of bases not matched to a gene: 4. Germline CDR1 reads SGHVS; CDR2 reads FNYEAQ. As DNA, the CDR3 is TGTGCCATCCAAGCGGGGGGCTACAATGAGCAGTTCTTC. The encoded protein is CAIQAGGYNEQFF.

This clonotype was observed a handful of times. This chain joins TRBV10-1 and TRBJ2-1, with D perhaps TRBD1 or TRBD2 (5 bases each). This CDR3 region has 17 residues. Trimming stripped 3 bases from V and 4 bases from J, with 19 bases between. Germline-derived CDR1 and CDR2 are WNHNN and SYGVQD (reference sequence). CDR3: CASSDTGTLTLYNEQFF. The CDR3 region has the DNA TGCGCCAGCAGTGACACCGGGACCCTCACCCTTTACAATGAGCAGTTCTTC.

This clonotype has just a few counts. The rearrangement joins TRBV19 to TRBJ2-7; D possibly corresponds to TRBD1 (6 bases). This CDR3 has 14 residues. The germline V gene has CDR1 LNHDA and CDR2 SQIVND (reference sequence). Trimming cost V 5 bases and J 6 bases, with 17 bases left between them. The CDR3 bases are TGTGCCAGTAGTCCTCAGAGCACAGGGTCCGAGCAGTACTTC. Protein sequence: CASSPQSTGSEQYF.

CDR3 protein: CASSFPSGTSTDTQYF. Here the CDR3 DNA reads TGTGCCAGCAGTTTCCCTAGCGGGACTAGCACAGATACGCAGTATTTT. V gene TRBV28 combines with J gene TRBJ2-3; the match to TRBD2 covers 9 bases. Germline V gene data show CDR1 as MDHEN and CDR2 as SYDVKM. The CDR3 runs 16 residues. V lost 3 bases and J lost 0; bases outside the gene matches: 4.

The sample holds many counts of this clonotype. The CDR3, as DNA: TGCGCCAGCAGCTTCGGGCAGTACGGCACCGGGGAGCTGTTTTTT. Translated: CASSFGQYGTGELFF. The chain recombines TRBV5-1 with TRBJ2-2; D remains ambiguous. Trimming stripped 2 bases from V and 4 bases from J, with 12 bases between. CDR1 is SGHRS, CDR2 YFSETQ, per germline. The CDR3 loop spans 15 amino acids.

This clonotype was counted a few times. CDR3 amino acids: CASSPLAGANTEAFF. The CDR3 DNA reads TGTGCCAGCTCACCACTCGCAGGGGCGAACACTGAAGCTTTCTTT. The V gene is TRBV18, the J gene TRBJ1-1, with D possibly matching TRBD1 (6 bases). Trimming removed 1 base from V and 1 base from J, with 10 bases in between. Germline CDR1 KGHSH, CDR2 LQKENI. The CDR3 covers 15 residues.

V and J are TRBV4-1 and TRBJ2-7; the D is unclear. Trimming stripped 1 base from V and 0 bases from J, with 10 bases between. Germline CDR1 MGHRA, CDR2 YSYEKL. This CDR3 has 15 amino acids. The CDR3 DNA reads as TGCGCCAGCAGCCAAGTGGCCGGGTACTCCTACGAGCAGTACTTC. Translation: CASSQVAGYSYEQYF.

The rearrangement links TRBV20-1 to TRBJ2-1; D possibly corresponds to TRBD2 (6 bases). The V end was cut by 6 bases, the J end by 5 bases, with 20 bases between. From germline, CDR1 is DFQATT and CDR2 SNEGSKA (reference sequence). The CDR3 is 15 amino acids. The CDR3 protein is CSALGLVAAHNEQFF. In DNA, the CDR3 is TGCAGTGCCCTGGGGTTGGTAGCGGCACACAATGAGCAGTTCTTC.

This clonotype appeared a few times. The chain uses TRBV15 and TRBJ2-7, with a weak D call TRBD2 (5 bases). CDR1 and CDR2 from the germline V gene are LNHNV and YYDKDF (reference sequence). Trimming cost V 8 bases and J 3 bases, with 11 bases left between them. This CDR3 is built from 12 residues. CDR3 DNA sequence: TGTGCCACCTCAACCGGGGACTACGAGCAGTACGTC. Encoded protein: CATSTGDYEQYV.

CDR3 region: CASSHGTSLDTQYF. The CDR3 DNA is TGTGCCAGCAGCCACGGGACTAGTTTAGATACGCAGTATTTT. The V gene is TRBV3-1, the J gene TRBJ2-3, with 8 bases that match TRBD2. Germline lookup yields CDR1 LGHDT and CDR2 YNNKEL (reference sequence). Trimming cost V 3 bases and J 5 bases; bases outside gene matches: 4. The CDR3 consists of 14 residues.

The J gene is TRBJ2-6, the V gene TRBV3-1; D not resolved. Per germline, CDR1 LGHDT and CDR2 YNNKEL (reference sequence). V lost 5 bases and J lost 0, with 8 bases in between. The CDR3 loop spans 15 amino acids. CDR3 nucleotides: TGTGCCAGCAGCGATATACTCTCTGGGGCCAACGTCCTGACTTTC. This sequence encodes CASSDILSGANVLTF.

Ten or more counts support this clonotype. CDR3 loop: CASSLVTNTEAFF. The CDR3 nucleotides are TGTGCCAGCAGTTTAGTCACGAACACTGAAGCTTTCTTT. The rearrangement uses TRBV12-3 or TRBV12-4 and TRBJ1-1; D unresolved. Trimming removed 1 base from V and 1 base from J, with 4 bases in between. The CDR3 has 13 amino acids.

The V and J genes are TRBV20-1 and TRBJ2-7; D remains unclear. This CDR3 region has 16 residues. V dropped 0 bases and J dropped 0 bases, with 15 bases sitting between them. Germline CDR1 and CDR2: DFQATT and SNEGSKA (reference sequence). The CDR3 reads CSARDRAPRNSYEQYF. The CDR3 nucleotides read TGCAGTGCTAGAGATCGGGCCCCCCGGAACTCCTACGAGCAGTACTTC.

A few counts support this clonotype. This rearrangement joins TRBV18 to TRBJ1-1; D gene uncertain. The V end lost 2 bases, the J end lost 0 bases, and 10 bases lay between the germline ends. The germline CDR1 and CDR2 sequences are KGHSH and LQKENI. The CDR3 loop spans 15 amino acids. CDR3 in amino acids: CASSPENSMNTEAFF. DNA of the CDR3: TGTGCCAGCTCACCAGAGAACAGCATGAACACTGAAGCTTTCTTT.

The sample holds many counts of this clonotype. The CDR3 nucleotides read TGCGCCAGCAGCGTAGCCGGAAGGAAGGACCAGCCCCAGCATTTT. This sequence encodes CASSVAGRKDQPQHF. The rearrangement uses TRBV5-1 and TRBJ1-5; D is ambiguous. Germline V gives CDR1 SGHRS, CDR2 YFSETQ. This CDR3 is built from 15 residues. Trimming removed 4 bases at V and 7 bases at J, with 18 bases between.

The rearrangement links TRBV24-1 to TRBJ2-1; perhaps TRBD2 as D (5 bases). V was trimmed by 1 base and J by 0 bases, leaving 9 bases between them. This CDR3 spans 16 amino acids. Germline loops: CDR1 KGHDR, CDR2 SFDVKD. The CDR3, as DNA: TGTGCCACCAGTGATTTCGGAGGCGGCTCCTACAATGAGCAGTTCTTC. It specifies CATSDFGGGSYNEQFF.

Only a few counts were recorded for this clonotype. The rearrangement joins TRBV20-1 to TRBJ2-1, with TRBD2 identical over 10 bases. V was pared by 4 bases and J by 1 base, with 4 bases of the junction left unmatched. Per germline, CDR1 DFQATT and CDR2 SNEGSKA (reference sequence). The CDR3 has 15 amino acids. The CDR3 is CSAIPTSGSYNEQFF. The CDR3 region has the DNA TGCAGTGCTATCCCGACTAGCGGGTCCTACAATGAGCAGTTCTTC.

The V call is TRBV6-5, the J call TRBJ2-5; possible D gene TRBD2, 6 bases. V shed 0 bases and J shed 1 base, with 9 bases lying between them. Germline V lookup: CDR1 MNHEY, CDR2 SVGAGI. There are 15 residues in the CDR3. CDR3 in amino acids: CASSYSGGGQETQYF. As DNA, the CDR3 is TGTGCCAGCAGTTACTCGGGGGGAGGCCAAGAGACCCAGTACTTC.

This clonotype has more than one count but fewer than ten. V gene TRBV7-9 combines with J gene TRBJ2-6; 7 nucleotides line up with TRBD1. V trimming: 4 bases; J trimming: 4 bases; junction bases outside the gene matches: 4. In germline, CDR1 is SEHNR, CDR2 FQNEAQ (reference sequence). This CDR3 region has 15 residues. The CDR3 nucleotides read TGTGCCAGCAGCTCAGACAGGGCAGGGGCCAACGTCCTGACTTTC. Amino acids: CASSSDRAGANVLTF.

Ten or more counts support this clonotype. The chain uses TRBV3-1 and TRBJ1-2; possible D gene TRBD1, 5 bases. Trimming left V 7 bases short and J 4 bases short, with 22 bases between. Germline loops: CDR1 LGHDT, CDR2 YNNKEL (reference sequence). The CDR3 contains 16 residues. CDR3 in DNA: TGTGCCAGCATCAGACCTCCTCGGGGCTCGGGCTATGGCTACACCTTC. It yields the protein CASIRPPRGSGYGYTF.

At least ten counts were recorded for this clonotype. The V and J genes are TRBV3-1 and TRBJ1-1; D is uncertain. With 1 base removed from V and 2 bases from J, the gap between germline ends came to 11 bases. This CDR3 region has 15 residues. CDR1 is LGHDT, CDR2 YNNKEL, per germline (reference sequence). The CDR3, as DNA: TGTGCCAGCAGCCAAGTGTATCAGACAAACACTGAAGCTTTCTTT. Protein product: CASSQVYQTNTEAFF.

This clonotype was detected ten times or more. The gene calls are TRBV18 and TRBJ2-7; TRBD1 matches 8 bases. Germline trimming cut 1 base from V and 1 base from J; bases unmatched to any gene: 6. Germline lookup yields CDR1 KGHSH and CDR2 LQKENI. The CDR3 runs to 16 residues. CDR3 protein: CASSPRTGLGSYEQYF. The CDR3 nucleotides are TGTGCCAGCTCACCACGGACAGGGTTAGGTTCCTACGAGCAGTACTTC.

Here the CDR3 DNA reads TGCAGTGCTAGAGATTCAGGGGGGGTAAGCAATCAGCCCCAGCATTTT. It yields the protein CSARDSGGVSNQPQHF. The chain recombines TRBV20-1 with TRBJ1-5; 7 bases map to TRBD1. The CDR3 spans 16 residues. The V gene's germline CDR1 is DFQATT and CDR2 SNEGSKA (reference sequence). The junction had 6 bases not matched to a gene; V was cut back by 0 bases and J by 1 base.

This chain joins TRBV20-1 and TRBJ2-2; no firm D call. This CDR3 is 14 amino acids long. Trimming removed 1 base from V and 6 bases from J, with 12 bases in between. Germline loops: CDR1 DFQATT, CDR2 SNEGSKA (reference sequence). The DNA of the CDR3 is TGCAGTGCTAGAGTACCAGGCAGCGCCGGGGAGCTGTTTTTT. Translated, it gives CSARVPGSAGELFF.